The 8 T cell receptor beta chains given below trace back to one sample, sequenced in a study of technical replicates of blood from several donors. TCRdb's table, derived via immunoSEQ multiplex PCR, lists solely in-frame clones and lacks some. This sample has over 65,000 clones; around 97% occur once, and the top ten carry approximately 0.2%. The material sequenced was T cells isolated from PBMCs. Source of these receptors: a human donor in good health.

The chain links TRBV5-1 to TRBJ1-1; D is perhaps TRBD1 (5 bases). This CDR3 has 15 residues. Trimming cost V 3 bases and J 3 bases, with 15 bases left between them. The germline V gene has CDR1 SGHRS and CDR2 YFSETQ. The CDR3 coding sequence is TGCGCCAGCAGCTCCTTTTTGGGGGGGGACACTGAAGCTTTCTTT. It yields the protein CASSSFLGGDTEAFF.

The chain recombines TRBV9 with TRBJ1-5; D unresolved. The germline CDR1 and CDR2 sequences are SGDLS and YYNGEE. This CDR3 has 14 amino acids. V was pared by 2 bases and J by 5 bases, with 11 bases between. The CDR3 DNA is TGTGCCAGCAGCGTTTCCCCTACCGATCAGCCCCAGCATTTT. Translated, it gives CASSVSPTDQPQHF.

DNA for the CDR3: TGTGCCAGCAGCTACCGGGACAGCACATTGAATCAGCCCCAGCATTTT. This gives the protein CASSYRDSTLNQPQHF. The chain employs TRBV7-9 and TRBJ1-5, with 7 bases matching TRBD1. Per germline, CDR1 SEHNR and CDR2 FQNEAQ (reference sequence). V lost 4 bases to trimming and J lost 4 bases; unmatched junction nucleotides: 10. The CDR3 contains 16 residues.

The genes are TRBV7-9 and TRBJ1-3, with D perhaps TRBD1 (5 bases). Per germline, CDR1 SEHNR and CDR2 FQNEAQ (reference sequence). CDR3 length equals 17 residues. V was cut by 6 bases and J by 0 bases, with 18 bases left in between. DNA for the CDR3: TGTGCCAGCAGAAGTTTAGGGACGGGAGCCTCTGGAAACACCATATATTTT. It is translated as CASRSLGTGASGNTIYF.

The chain joins TRBV7-8 to TRBJ1-3; TRBD1 agrees at 7 bases. J was trimmed by 0 bases and V by 5 bases; bases with no gene match: 7. In germline, CDR1 is SGHVS, CDR2 FQNEAQ. This CDR3 has 16 residues. In nucleotides, the CDR3 is TGTGCCAGCAGCATACGACAGGGCGGCTCTGGAAACACCATATATTTT. The encoded protein is CASSIRQGGSGNTIYF.

The chain uses TRBV5-1 and TRBJ1-2, with 7 bases matching TRBD1. After removal of 1 base from V and 2 bases from J, the junction contained 2 bases not matched to a gene. Germline CDR1 SGHRS, CDR2 YFSETQ. CDR3 length: 14 amino acids. The CDR3 sequence: CASSLTGVNYGYTF. In DNA form, the CDR3 reads TGCGCCAGCAGCTTGACAGGGGTCAACTATGGCTACACCTTC.

This chain joins TRBV9 and TRBJ2-5; D might be TRBD1 (6 bases). The CDR3 consists of 16 residues. Trimming stripped 3 bases from V and 2 bases from J, with 17 bases between. Germline-derived CDR1 and CDR2 are SGDLS and YYNGEE. CDR3 DNA sequence: TGTGCCAGCAGCGCTGATCTGGGACAACTACAAGAGACCCAGTACTTC. Its protein is CASSADLGQLQETQYF.

The chain is built from TRBV5-1 and TRBJ2-3, with TRBD2 matching over 15 bases. Germline loops: CDR1 SGHRS, CDR2 YFSETQ. The CDR3 runs to 16 residues. The junction had 4 bases not matched to a gene; V was cut back by 4 bases and J by 4 bases. As DNA, the CDR3 is TGCGCCAGCAGCCCGGGACTAGCGGGGGGACCAGATACGCAGTATTTT. This gives the protein CASSPGLAGGPDTQYF.